These 5 T cell receptor beta chains were all obtained from the same sample, sequenced in a study of blood T cell repertoires in COVID-19. Sequencing used immunoSEQ multiplex PCR; TCRdb keeps in-frame clones, though not all of them. The sample lists some 180,000 clones; about nine tenths were seen once. The sequencing sample was made of peripheral blood. The receptors originated from a man aged 45-65 years with acute or convalescent COVID-19.

This clone has just one count. The genes are TRBV7-9 and TRBJ1-5; the D is unclear. Germline CDR1 reads SEHNR; CDR2 reads FQNEAQ (reference sequence). There are 15 residues in the CDR3. With 0 bases removed from V and 3 bases from J, the gap between germline ends came to 9 bases. The CDR3 sequence: CASSLAESFNQPQHF. The CDR3 nucleotides are TGTGCCAGCAGCTTAGCGGAGTCATTCAATCAGCCCCAGCATTTT.

The chain uses TRBV10-3 and TRBJ2-1, with a tentative D call TRBD2 (5 bases). V was clipped by 3 bases and J by 3 bases, with 24 bases between them. The CDR3 extends over 19 amino acids. Germline lookup yields CDR1 ENHRY and CDR2 SYGVKD. DNA for the CDR3: TGTGCCATCAGTGATTTGTTGGCACACCGTGAGGCGGGCTACAATGAGCAGTTCTTC. It codes for CAISDLLAHREAGYNEQFF.

The V call is TRBV7-9, the J call TRBJ1-4; 7 bases match TRBD1. The germline V gene has CDR1 SEHNR and CDR2 FQNEAQ (reference sequence). J gave up 5 bases and V 2 bases, and 5 bases lay outside the gene matches. The CDR3 loop spans 15 amino acids. CDR3 residues: CASSLTGATNEKLFF. The CDR3 nucleotides read TGTGCCAGCAGCTTAACAGGGGCTACGAATGAAAAACTGTTTTTT.

The gene calls are TRBV7-6 and TRBJ2-1; tentatively, D is TRBD1 (6 bases). Germline CDR1 reads SGHVS; CDR2 reads FNYEAQ. V was pared by 2 bases and J by 0 bases, with 11 bases between. The CDR3 sequence is 16 residues long. CDR3 in DNA: TGTGCCAGCAGCTTATCTATAGGGGGCTCCTACAATGAGCAGTTCTTC. It codes for CASSLSIGGSYNEQFF. Using reference TRBV7-6 and TRBJ2-1 for the parts outside the CDR3, the full variable domain is GAGVSQSPRYKVTKRGQDVALRCDPISGHVSLYWYRQALGQGPEFLTYFNYEAQQDKSGLPNDRFSAERPEGSISTLTIQRTEQRDSAMYRCASSLSIGGSYNEQFFGPGTRLTVL.

This clone has only one observation. This CDR3 reads CASSPGTGREQYV. CDR3 nucleotide sequence: TGTGCCAGCAGTCCCGGGACAGGGCGAGAGCAGTACGTC. The chain carries TRBV12-3 or TRBV12-4 and TRBJ2-7; 9 nucleotides align to TRBD1. The CDR3 consists of 13 residues. Trimming took 5 bases from V and 7 from J; bases not matched to a gene: 6.